What follows are 5 T cell receptor beta chains derived from one specimen sequenced in a study of blood T cells in healthy people across ages. It was with a sample-barcoded 5' primer and a J-beta primer mix that a second PCR of roughly 6 to 11 cycles was run. A single record per CDR3 protein comes from TCRdb applying MiXCR to the 5' RACE reads. This table has some 1,000,000 distinct CDR3 sequences, around 27% appearing once. These data were also filed under a second study, of T cells of mothers and their children.

The sample was blood. Receptors were obtained from a girl aged 2 to 9 in good health.

The rearrangement joins TRBV6-1 to TRBJ2-5; D is unresolved. Trimming stripped 3 bases from V and 3 bases from J, with 14 bases between. CDR3 length: 15 residues. Germline values: CDR1 MNHNS, CDR2 SASEGT. Here the CDR3 reads CASSDPPEPKETQYF. The DNA of the CDR3 is TGTGCCAGCAGTGACCCCCCAGAACCTAAAGAGACCCAGTACTTC.

V and J are TRBV6-5 and TRBJ1-2; possibly TRBD1 for D (5 bases). This CDR3 has 14 residues. Germline CDR1 reads MNHEY; CDR2 reads SVGAGI. The V gene lost 4 bases and the J gene lost 6 bases, with 15 bases spanning the gap. CDR3 sequence (DNA): TGTGCCAGCAGTTGGGGTCAGGGATCGCATGGCTACACCTTC. Translating gives CASSWGQGSHGYTF.

This chain uses TRBV5-1 with TRBJ2-5; D not resolved. Gene TRBJ2-1 matches the end of the DNA better, so the J call may be wrong. Germline V CDR1 and CDR2: SGHRS, YFSETQ. The length of the CDR3 is 12 residues. The CDR3 is CASSSGAYEQFF. The DNA for the CDR3 is TGCGCCAGCAGCTCCGGAGCTTATGAGCAGTTCTTC.

The CDR3 DNA is TGTGCCAGCAGCCTGACAGGGTCGAGCACTGAAGCTTTCTTT. Protein: CASSLTGSSTEAFF. V and J are TRBV6-6 and TRBJ1-1; the match to TRBD1 covers 7 bases. The V and J ends lost 6 bases and 4 bases, in that order; junction bases with no gene match: 8. Germline CDR1 reads MNHNY; CDR2 reads SVGAGI (reference sequence). This CDR3 comprises 14 residues.

A few counts support this clonotype. The J gene is TRBJ2-7, the V gene TRBV2; D perhaps matches TRBD1 (5 bases). Germline CDR1 and CDR2: SNHLY and FYNNEI. The CDR3 consists of 16 residues. V was cut by 3 bases and J by 1 base, with 16 bases left in between. The CDR3 region is CASSDPETDLSYEQYF. For the CDR3, the DNA is TGTGCCAGCAGTGACCCCGAGACAGACCTATCCTACGAGCAGTACTTC. The full variable domain, rest sourced from reference TRBV2 and TRBJ2-7, is EPEVTQTPSHQVTQMGQEVILRCVPISNHLYFYWYRQILGQKVEFLVSFYNNEISEKSEIFDDQFSVERPDGSNFTLKIRSTKLEDSAMYFCASSDPETDLSYEQYFGPGTRLTVT.